The 21 T cell receptor beta chains in this list originate from one sample, sequenced in a study of cytomegalovirus exposure and HLA in healthy donors. The PCR contained 60 Vbeta and 13 Jbeta primers. Measured with immunoSEQ multiplex PCR; TCRdb has only the in-frame clones, and not every one. The sample has about 180,000 clones; around 79% are singletons. Sequenced input: PBMCs. Receptors were obtained from a woman between 50 and 59 years old in good health and CMV-seronegative.

This clone was recorded a few times. J is TRBJ2-7 and V is TRBV28; possible D gene TRBD1, 5 bases. The germline CDR1 and CDR2 sequences are MDHEN and SYDVKM. The CDR3 is 13 residues long. V lost 6 bases, J lost 3 bases, and 12 bases lay in between. The CDR3 bases are TGTGCCAGCAGGCAGGGTGGGGACTACGAGCAGTACTTC. It encodes CASRQGGDYEQYF.

This clone was picked up a small number of times. The rearrangement links TRBV6-5 to TRBJ2-5; D is possibly TRBD2 (5 bases). V shed 4 bases and J shed 5 bases, with 11 bases lying between them. CDR1 MNHEY and CDR2 SVGAGI come from the germline V gene. The CDR3 consists of 13 residues. CDR3 nucleotides: TGTGCCAGCAGTTCCGAGGGTATGGAGACCCAGTACTTC. This gives the protein CASSSEGMETQYF.

The chain is built from TRBV5-6 and TRBJ2-7, with unresolved D. Germline loops: CDR1 SGHDT, CDR2 YYEEEE. The CDR3 spans 14 residues. V lost 0 bases and J 3 bases, leaving 10 bases between the germline ends. The CDR3 sequence is CASSLGSGFYEQYF. DNA of the CDR3: TGTGCCAGCAGCTTGGGGTCAGGCTTCTACGAGCAGTACTTC.

CDR3 coding DNA: TGTGCCAGCAGCCCAGGACAGGCGAGGAGTGGCTACACCTTC. Amino acid sequence: CASSPGQARSGYTF. The rearrangement joins TRBV7-8 to TRBJ1-2, with TRBD1 identical over 7 bases. This CDR3 is 14 amino acids long. In germline, CDR1 is SGHVS, CDR2 FQNEAQ. V shed 5 bases and J 7 bases; nucleotides not matched to a gene: 10. The full variable domain, rest sourced from reference TRBV7-8 and TRBJ1-2, is GAGVSQSPRYKVAKRGQDVALRCDPISGHVSLFWYQQALGQGPEFLTYFQNEAQLDKSGLPSDRFFAERPEGSVSTLKIQRTQQEDSAVYLCASSPGQARSGYTFGSGTRLTVV.

The chain employs TRBV27 and TRBJ1-3; the D is unclear. There are 19 residues in the CDR3. Germline CDR1 MNHEY, CDR2 SMNVEV (reference sequence). Trimming stripped 2 bases from V and 0 bases from J, with 20 bases between. In DNA, the CDR3 is TGTGCCAGCAGTTTAGTGAACGGTAGGCAGGCCATCTCTGGAAACACCATATATTTT. This translates into CASSLVNGRQAISGNTIYF.

The table lists this clone with a few counts. This rearrangement joins TRBV6-1 to TRBJ1-1; D not resolved. Germline CDR1 MNHNS, CDR2 SASEGT. The ends were cut back, 8 bases at V and 0 bases at J, with 10 bases in the middle. The CDR3 has 13 amino acids. In DNA form, the CDR3 reads TGTGCCAGCGCGGCGGGTATGAACACTGAAGCTTTCTTT. It encodes CASAAGMNTEAFF.

The chain recombines TRBV29-1 with TRBJ2-7; TRBD1 matches 7 bases. This CDR3 is 12 amino acids long. Germline CDR1 SQVTM, CDR2 ANQGSEA. The ends lost 2 bases at V and 6 bases at J; junction bases unmatched: 4. CDR3 sequence reads: CSVERPGGEQYF. CDR3 DNA sequence: TGCAGCGTTGAACGCCCAGGGGGCGAGCAGTACTTC.

V and J are TRBV4-1 and TRBJ2-2; 7 bases are a match to TRBD1. The CDR3 contains 16 residues. Looked up from germline, CDR1 is MGHRA and CDR2 is YSYEKL. Trimming at V came to 0 bases and at J to 6 bases, leaving 7 bases not matched to a gene. The CDR3 DNA sequence: TGCGCCAGCAGCCAAGAGAGTACAGGGGCCGCCGGGGAGCTGTTTTTT. Translation: CASSQESTGAAGELFF.

The rearrangement links TRBV19 to TRBJ2-7, with a possible D match to TRBD2 (6 bases). V was pared by 4 bases and J by 2 bases, with 9 bases between. The CDR3 consists of 13 residues. Germline V gene sequence: CDR1 LNHDA, CDR2 SQIVND (reference sequence). CDR3 bases: TGTGCCAGTAGTAGGAGGGGCACCTACGAGCAGTACTTC. Translation gives CASSRRGTYEQYF.

This clone has more than one count but fewer than ten. The gene calls are TRBV28 and TRBJ1-2, with D maybe TRBD1 (6 bases). The V gene's germline CDR1 is MDHEN and CDR2 SYDVKM. Trimming pared 5 bases from V and 2 bases from J, leaving 15 bases between. This CDR3 spans 15 amino acids. For the CDR3, the DNA is TGTGCCAGCAGTCCAACTACGGGGGGCAACTATGGCTACACCTTC. Protein product: CASSPTTGGNYGYTF.

This chain uses TRBV29-1 with TRBJ2-3, with 7 positions matching TRBD2. Per the germline V gene, CDR1 is SQVTM and CDR2 is ANQGSEA. V lost 6 bases, J lost 3 bases, and 12 bases stayed unmatched. CDR3 length equals 15 residues. The CDR3 protein is CSVRTSWGGTDTQYF. The DNA of the CDR3 is TGCAGCGTCCGAACGTCGTGGGGAGGGACAGATACGCAGTATTTT.

The chain recombines TRBV7-3 with TRBJ1-3; D is uncertain. This CDR3 has 14 amino acids. Trimming cost V 5 bases and J 0 bases, with 8 bases left between them. The germline CDR1 and CDR2 sequences are SGHTA and FQGTGA. In DNA form, the CDR3 reads TGTGCCAGCAGCCTAGGAAGCTCTGGAAACACCATATATTTT. This translates into CASSLGSSGNTIYF.

This clone turned up a few times. This sequence joins TRBV5-1 and TRBJ1-2; TRBD1 aligns across 7 bases. Trimming cost V 2 bases and J 0 bases; bases outside gene matches: 4. This CDR3 is 15 amino acids long. Germline values: CDR1 SGHRS, CDR2 YFSETQ. The CDR3 DNA sequence: TGCGCCAGCAGCTTCGGGACAGATCCTAACTATGGCTACACCTTC. It is translated as CASSFGTDPNYGYTF.

The chain employs TRBV7-8 and TRBJ2-3, with D possibly TRBD2 on 5 matching bases. V dropped 1 base and J dropped 7 bases, with 9 bases sitting between them. The CDR3 extends over 13 amino acids. Per the germline V gene, CDR1 is SGHVS and CDR2 is FQNEAQ. The chain's CDR3 is CASSLVRENTQYF. The CDR3 DNA follows: TGTGCCAGCAGCTTAGTACGGGAAAATACGCAGTATTTT.

The chain links TRBV9 to TRBJ2-2; D is perhaps TRBD1 (6 bases). The CDR3 totals 16 residues. Germline assignment: CDR1 SGDLS and CDR2 YYNGEE. The V end was cut by 4 bases, the J end by 2 bases, with 15 bases between. CDR3: CASSPSGTTNTGELFF. The CDR3 region has the DNA TGTGCCAGCAGCCCCTCCGGGACAACTAACACCGGGGAGCTGTTTTTT.

This clone was observed a single time. The genes are TRBV7-2 and TRBJ2-5; 13 bases fit TRBD2. V was pared by 6 bases and J by 3 bases, with 7 bases of the junction left unmatched. The CDR3 has 16 residues. The germline gives CDR1 SGHTA, CDR2 FQGNSA. The CDR3 nucleotides are TGTGCCAGCAGGCCTACTAGCGGGGGGGCTAAAGAGACCCAGTACTTC. Its translation is CASRPTSGGAKETQYF.

The chain uses TRBV11-3 and TRBJ2-7; TRBD1 matches 8 bases. Trimming cost V 5 bases and J 9 bases; bases outside gene matches: 6. Germline V gene sequence: CDR1 SGHNT, CDR2 YENEEA. The CDR3 has 12 amino acids. CDR3 bases: TGTGCCAGCAGCGGACAGGGAAGTGGGCAGTACTTC. Its translation: CASSGQGSGQYF.

The V call is TRBV11-2, the J call TRBJ2-3; 15 bases agree with TRBD2. Per germline, CDR1 SGHAT and CDR2 FQNNGV. This CDR3 spans 16 amino acids. Trimming took 4 bases from V and 6 from J; bases not matched to a gene: 5. The CDR3 here is CASSSGLAGGRDTQYF. In nucleotides, the CDR3 is TGTGCCAGCAGCTCCGGACTAGCGGGGGGGCGGGATACGCAGTATTTT.

The chain combines TRBV28 with TRBJ1-2, with TRBD1 as a possible D gene (5 bases). This CDR3 region has 14 residues. Trimming took 2 bases from V and 2 from J, leaving 9 bases between them. The germline CDR1 and CDR2 sequences are MDHEN and SYDVKM. CDR3 protein: CASSLGAGNYGYTF. As DNA, the CDR3 is TGTGCCAGCAGTTTAGGGGCAGGGAACTATGGCTACACCTTC.

This chain links TRBV18 with TRBJ2-1; 10 bases match TRBD1. Germline V gene data show CDR1 as KGHSH and CDR2 as LQKENI. The CDR3 runs 16 residues. V was clipped by 1 base and J by 4 bases; unmatched bases: 4. CDR3 residues: CASSPLGTGEYNEQFF. The CDR3 DNA sequence: TGTGCCAGCTCACCACTCGGGACAGGGGAGTACAATGAGCAGTTCTTC.

The rearrangement uses TRBV18 and TRBJ1-3; D remains unclear. In germline, CDR1 is KGHSH, CDR2 LQKENI. This CDR3 has 14 amino acids. Trimming left V 3 bases short and J 0 bases short, with 6 bases between. CDR3 loop: CASSPSRSGNTIYF. For the CDR3, the DNA is TGTGCCAGCTCACCGAGTCGCTCTGGAAACACCATATATTTT.